These T cell receptor beta chains were read from a single sample in a study of vaccination effects on CD4 cells after COVID-19. Produced via immunoSEQ multiplex PCR; TCRdb's table is partial and in-frame only. The top ten clones hold around 16% of a sample with fewer than 30,000 clones, roughly 74% of them seen once. Their recognized antigens are unknown. The sample consisted of CD4+ T cells from PBMCs cultured with HCoV-NL63 spike peptides, taken before COVID-19 vaccination. These receptors were obtained from a human donor who had a prior SARS-CoV-2 infection. The CDR3 runs from the conserved cysteine through the conserved F or W. A D gene is named only where the DNA matches it firmly. Clone size is shown for a subset of rows, as once, few, many or a class of expanded clone.

cdr3_aa	cdr3_nt	clone_size	d_call	v_call	j_call
CASSPGARSSGNTIYF	TGTGCCAGCTCACCCGGAGCGCGGAGCTCTGGAAACACCATATATTTT	-	-	TRBV18	TRBJ1-3
CASSQNTVQPQHF	TGTGCCAGCAGCCAAAATACGGTTCAGCCCCAGCATTTT	-	-	TRBV3-1/TRBV3-2	TRBJ1-5
CASSLSTYNEQFF	TGTGCCAGCAGCCTCTCGACCTACAATGAGCAGTTCTTC	once	-	TRBV9	TRBJ2-1
CASSRSWGYDNEQFF	TGTGCCAGTAGCCGCTCGTGGGGGTATGACAATGAGCAGTTCTTC	-	-	TRBV19	TRBJ2-1
CASSPQQGAHVNEQFF	TGTGCCAGCAGTCCTCAACAGGGGGCGCATGTCAATGAGCAGTTCTTC	few	TRBD1	TRBV28	TRBJ2-1
CAISDRGGDSGNTIYF	TGTGCCATCAGTGACCGAGGGGGCGACTCTGGAAACACCATATATTTT	-	TRBD1	TRBV10-3	TRBJ1-3
CASSPQVHSNQPQHF	TGTGCCAGCAGTCCACAGGTGCATAGCAATCAGCCCCAGCATTTT	-	-	TRBV6-5	TRBJ1-5
CATSRVTSGRLYEQFF	TGTGCCACCAGCAGAGTTACTAGCGGGAGGTTGTATGAGCAGTTCTTC	few	TRBD2	TRBV15	TRBJ2-1
CASSITGGFIKGYGYTF	TGTGCCAGTAGTATAACAGGGGGCTTTATTAAGGGCTATGGCTACACCTTC	few	TRBD1	TRBV19	TRBJ1-2
CASSLDRFLEIYGYTF	TGTGCCAGCAGCTTAGACAGGTTCTTGGAAATCTATGGCTACACCTTC	-	-	TRBV5-6	TRBJ1-2
CASSSGPESGSYEQYF	TGCGCCAGCAGCTCAGGGCCGGAGAGCGGGAGTTACGAGCAGTACTTC	-	TRBD2	TRBV5-1	TRBJ2-7
CASGTSASTDTQYF	TGTGCCAGCGGCACTAGCGCTAGCACAGATACGCAGTATTTT	-	TRBD2	TRBV9	TRBJ2-3
CASSDSSSGGEVTQYF	TGTGCCAGCAGTGACTCGTCTAGCGGGGGGGAAGTTACGCAGTATTTT	few	TRBD2	TRBV6-4	TRBJ2-3
CASSRVRGAGQYF	TGTGCCAGCAGCCGCGTCAGGGGGGCAGGGCAGTACTTC	-	-	TRBV6-5	TRBJ2-7
CASSLVPFGGGPGNTIYF	TGTGCCAGCAGCTTAGTTCCTTTCGGCGGAGGCCCTGGAAACACCATATATTTT	-	-	TRBV7-8	TRBJ1-3
CASSHGTVFNQPQHF	TGTGCCAGCAGCCACGGGACAGTGTTCAATCAGCCCCAGCATTTT	-	TRBD1	TRBV6-2/TRBV6-3	TRBJ1-5
CATKLAGNTGELFF	TGTGCCACCAAACTAGCGGGAAACACCGGGGAGCTGTTTTTT	-	TRBD2	TRBV6-5	TRBJ2-2
CASRSTGTSGRGGETQYF	TGCGCCAGCAGGTCAACCGGGACTAGCGGGAGAGGGGGAGAGACCCAGTACTTC	-	TRBD2	TRBV5-1	TRBJ2-5
CASSLLGPGHSGNTIYF	TGTGCCAGCAGCTTACTGGGCCCGGGCCACTCTGGAAACACCATATATTTT	-	-	TRBV7-3	TRBJ1-3
CASSILGLSSYNEQFF	TGTGCCAGCAGCATTCTGGGGCTTAGCTCCTACAATGAGCAGTTCTTC	-	-	TRBV21-1	TRBJ2-1
CASSQDMENEQFF	TGTGCCAGCAGCCAAGACATGGAAAATGAGCAGTTCTTC	-	-	TRBV14	TRBJ2-1
CASSPPTGGVSSYEQYF	TGTGCCAGCTCACCACCGACTGGCGGTGTCAGCTCCTACGAGCAGTACTTC	once	-	TRBV18	TRBJ2-7
CATSDRRGRQPQHF	TGTGCCACCAGTGATCGACGGGGGCGTCAGCCCCAGCATTTT	once	-	TRBV24-1	TRBJ1-5
CASSEEGRASSIF	TGTGCCAGCAGTGAAGAGGGCCGGGCAAGCTCCATCTTC	-	-	TRBV2	TRBJ2-1
CASSLLAVSTDTQYF	TGTGCCAGCAGCTTATTGGCGGTTTCCACAGATACGCAGTATTTT	few	-	TRBV11-2	TRBJ2-3
CASSPGGAPQYF	TGTGCCAGCAGCCCAGGGGGAGCCCCGCAGTATTTT	-	TRBD1	TRBV11-2	TRBJ2-3
CASSQAATDTYEQYF	TGCGCCAGCAGCCAAGCCGCGACGGACACCTACGAGCAGTACTTC	-	-	TRBV4-1	TRBJ2-7
CASSPPAGGSYNEQFF	TGCGCCAGCAGCCCCCCGGCGGGAGGGTCCTACAATGAGCAGTTCTTC	-	TRBD2	TRBV5-1	TRBJ2-1
CASSLLGVDSNQPQHF	TGTGCCAGCAGTTTATTGGGTGTGGACAGCAATCAGCCCCAGCATTTT	-	-	TRBV27	TRBJ1-5
CASSAMTGGSSGNTIYF	TGTGCCAGCAGCGCGATGACAGGGGGCTCTTCTGGAAACACCATATATTTT	-	TRBD1	TRBV9	TRBJ1-3
CASSPDLTQPQHF	TGTGCCAGCTCACCAGATTTAACACAGCCCCAGCATTTT	few	-	TRBV18	TRBJ1-5
CASSQEGAYLGETQYF	TGCGCCAGCAGCCAAGAAGGCGCATACCTGGGGGAGACCCAGTACTTC	-	-	TRBV4-3	TRBJ2-5
CAWKLTSEGYNEQFF	TGTGCCTGGAAACTAACCAGCGAAGGGTACAATGAGCAGTTCTTC	once	-	TRBV30	TRBJ2-1
CASSPRLSVGLDTQYF	TGTGCCAGCAGCCCACGGTTGTCAGTTGGCCTAGATACGCAGTATTTT	-	-	TRBV11-2	TRBJ2-3
CASSPIRQGTSYEQYF	TGTGCCAGCTCACCGATTAGACAGGGGACCTCCTACGAGCAGTACTTC	-	TRBD1	TRBV18	TRBJ2-7
CASGIQGGYGYTF	TGTGCCAGCGGCATACAAGGGGGCTATGGCTACACCTTC	medium-sized	-	TRBV6-5	TRBJ1-2
CASSARQGWGRTDTQYF	TGTGCCAGCAGCGCACGGCAGGGCTGGGGGAGGACAGATACGCAGTATTTT	-	-	TRBV9	TRBJ2-3
CASQPGQGAQEQYF	TGTGCCAGCCAACCGGGACAGGGGGCTCAAGAGCAGTACTTC	-	TRBD1	TRBV3-1/TRBV3-2	TRBJ2-7
CASSLTSYSNQPQHF	TGTGCCAGCAGCTTGACCAGTTATAGCAATCAGCCCCAGCATTTT	-	-	TRBV5-6	TRBJ1-5
CASSQGQVLYTEAFF	TGTGCCAGCTCACAGGGACAGGTCCTATACACTGAAGCTTTCTTT	-	TRBD1	TRBV18	TRBJ1-1
CASSQVGLAGNEQFF	TGCGCCAGCAGCCAAGTGGGACTAGCGGGGAATGAGCAGTTCTTC	-	TRBD2	TRBV4-3	TRBJ2-1
CASSLAGGRATYGYTF	TGTGCCAGCAGCTTAGCGGGGGGCAGGGCTACCTATGGCTACACCTTC	-	-	TRBV7-9	TRBJ1-2
CASSSVPSGGQETQYF	TGTGCCAGCAGCTCCGTTCCTAGCGGGGGCCAAGAGACCCAGTACTTC	-	TRBD2	TRBV7-3	TRBJ2-5
CASSALGRYYGYTF	TGTGCCAGCAGTGCGTTGGGCAGGTACTATGGCTACACCTTC	-	-	TRBV2	TRBJ1-2
CASSLRGGYEQYF	TGTGCCAGCAGCTTAAGGGGGGGATACGAGCAGTACTTC	-	-	TRBV7-2	TRBJ2-7
CASGEDQPQHF	TGTGCCAGCGGAGAAGACCAGCCCCAGCATTTT	once	-	TRBV2	TRBJ1-5
CASSWTTGIETQYF	TGCGCCAGCAGCTGGACCACAGGGATCGAGACCCAGTACTTC	-	-	TRBV5-1	TRBJ2-5
CASSVESGEHYEQYF	TGTGCCAGCAGCGTAGAGTCGGGAGAGCACTACGAGCAGTACTTC	few	-	TRBV9	TRBJ2-7
CASSLRGVQETSTDTQYF	TGTGCCAGCAGCTTAAGGGGAGTACAGGAGACTAGCACAGATACGCAGTATTTT	once	-	TRBV7-8	TRBJ2-3
CASSEDTHYGYTF	TGTGCCAGCAGTGAGGACACACACTATGGCTACACCTTC	-	-	TRBV6-1	TRBJ1-2
CASSPRDRVSYEQYF	TGTGCCAGCAGCCCAAGGGACAGGGTATCCTACGAGCAGTACTTC	-	TRBD1	TRBV7-8	TRBJ2-7